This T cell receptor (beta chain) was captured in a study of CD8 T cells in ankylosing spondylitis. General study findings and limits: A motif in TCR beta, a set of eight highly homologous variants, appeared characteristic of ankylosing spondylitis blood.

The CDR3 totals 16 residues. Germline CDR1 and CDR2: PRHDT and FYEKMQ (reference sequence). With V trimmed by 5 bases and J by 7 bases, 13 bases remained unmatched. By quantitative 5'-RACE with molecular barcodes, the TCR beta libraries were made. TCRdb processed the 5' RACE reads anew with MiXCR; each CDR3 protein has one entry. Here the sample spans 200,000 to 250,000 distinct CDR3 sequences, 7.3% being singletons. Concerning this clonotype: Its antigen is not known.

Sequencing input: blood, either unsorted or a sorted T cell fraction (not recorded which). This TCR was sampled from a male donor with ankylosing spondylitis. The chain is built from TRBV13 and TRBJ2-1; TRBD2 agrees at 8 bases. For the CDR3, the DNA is TGTGCCAGCAGCCCGGCGGGGGGCCTGGCGGGGAATGAGCAGTTCTTC. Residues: CASSPAGGLAGNEQFF.